The 16 T cell receptor beta chains below all came from one sample that was sequenced in a study of blood T cell repertoires in COVID-19. Here immunoSEQ multiplex PCR was the method, and the copy in TCRdb shows in-frame clones only, minus some. The sample holds around 130,000 clones, 80% to 90% seen once. Sequenced sample: peripheral blood. Receptor source: a man aged 70 or older with active or convalescent COVID-19.

This chain connects TRBV28 to TRBJ1-4, with 8 bases fitting TRBD1. Trimming at V came to 5 bases and at J to 8 bases, leaving 10 bases not matched to a gene. CDR1 is MDHEN, CDR2 SYDVKM, per germline. CDR3 length equals 15 residues. Here the CDR3 reads CASSAGTGGREKLFF. CDR3 in DNA: TGTGCCAGCAGTGCCGGCACAGGGGGAAGGGAAAAACTGTTTTTT.

The chain couples TRBV7-8 to TRBJ1-4; 8 nucleotides align to TRBD1. CDR3 size: 18 residues. V trimming: 5 bases; J trimming: 0 bases; junction bases outside the gene matches: 11. Germline V lookup: CDR1 SGHVS, CDR2 FQNEAQ. The CDR3 DNA reads as TGTGCCAGCAGCCCCCAAAGACAGGGGATTGCAACTAATGAAAAACTGTTTTTT. This encodes CASSPQRQGIATNEKLFF.

V usage is TRBV28 and J usage is TRBJ2-3, with a tentative D call TRBD2 (6 bases). Germline lookup yields CDR1 MDHEN and CDR2 SYDVKM. The CDR3 has 15 amino acids. V gave up 8 bases and J gave up 12 bases, with 27 bases separating them. CDR3 protein: CASSRPPALGLLQYF. As DNA, the CDR3 is TGTGCCAGCTCCCGACCCCCGGCTTTGGGACTCCTCCAGTATTTT.

About this clone: Other DNA sequences from this sample encode an identical CDR3 as well. The chain carries TRBV7-3 and TRBJ2-1; TRBD2 agrees at 10 bases. J was trimmed by 6 bases and V by 0 bases; bases with no gene match: 2. Germline V gives CDR1 SGHTA, CDR2 FQGTGA. This CDR3 region has 15 residues. The CDR3 nucleotides are TGTGCCAGCAGCTTAACAGCGGGAGGGCCCAATGAGCAGTTCTTC. Its translation is CASSLTAGGPNEQFF.

This chain uses TRBV30 with TRBJ1-4, with D unresolved. Per germline, CDR1 GTSNPN and CDR2 SVGIG (reference sequence). The CDR3 runs 13 residues. V lost 1 base and J lost 8, with 11 bases in between. The chain's CDR3 is CAWSDGLGEKLFF. The CDR3 DNA reads TGTGCCTGGAGTGACGGACTAGGCGAAAAACTGTTTTTT.

The V call is TRBV4-1, the J call TRBJ2-7; 10 positions agree with TRBD2. The V gene's germline CDR1 is MGHRA and CDR2 YSYEKL. This CDR3 is 17 amino acids long. J lost 5 bases, V lost 1 base, and 11 bases had no gene match. The CDR3 here is CASSQGQAGGSWDEQYF. The CDR3 DNA sequence: TGCGCCAGCAGCCAAGGACAAGCGGGAGGGTCGTGGGACGAGCAGTACTTC.

This clone has a single count. The rearrangement joins TRBV7-2 to TRBJ1-3; tentative D call: TRBD1 (6 bases). This CDR3 spans 15 amino acids. V gave up 3 bases and J gave up 0 bases, with 9 bases separating them. Per germline, CDR1 SGHTA and CDR2 FQGNSA. CDR3 amino acids: CASSFGRGSGNTIYF. CDR3 DNA sequence: TGTGCCAGCAGCTTTGGCAGGGGCTCTGGAAACACCATATATTTT.

The chain has TRBV6-6 and TRBJ2-1; TRBD1 aligns across 8 bases. The J segment lost 4 bases and the V segment lost 8 bases, leaving 7 bases of the junction unmatched. The CDR3 is 14 amino acids. CDR1 is MNHNY and CDR2 is SVGAGI in the germline V gene (reference sequence). The CDR3 nucleotides are TGTGCCAGCGTACCCCAGGGGGCTTACAATGAGCAGTTCTTC. It yields the protein CASVPQGAYNEQFF.

The chain carries TRBV27 and TRBJ2-2, with 7 bases aligning to TRBD1. V lost 3 bases, J lost 7 bases, and 8 bases stayed unmatched. CDR1 is MNHEY, CDR2 SMNVEV, per germline (reference sequence). The CDR3 extends over 15 amino acids. The CDR3 is CASSFLPTGVGELFF. CDR3 bases: TGTGCCAGCAGTTTCCTCCCTACAGGGGTCGGGGAGCTGTTTTTT.

J is TRBJ1-3 and V is TRBV7-9, with D possibly matching TRBD1 (6 bases). The V gene lost 3 bases and the J gene lost 0 bases, with 12 bases spanning the gap. The germline V gene has CDR1 SEHNR and CDR2 FQNEAQ (reference sequence). This CDR3 has 16 amino acids. This chain's CDR3 is CASSLDRAFSGNTIYF. The CDR3 DNA follows: TGTGCCAGCAGCTTGGACAGAGCTTTCTCTGGAAACACCATATATTTT.

V usage is TRBV5-6 and J usage is TRBJ1-2; no clear D. This CDR3 is 16 amino acids long. Germline CDR1 and CDR2: SGHDT and YYEEEE. V lost 2 bases to trimming and J lost 0 bases, with 14 bases between them. The CDR3 sequence: CASSFPLALSNYGYTF. The CDR3 DNA reads as TGTGCCAGCAGCTTCCCGCTGGCTCTTTCTAACTATGGCTACACCTTC.

The chain couples TRBV6-6 to TRBJ2-1, with TRBD2 as a possible D gene (6 bases). V was cut by 8 bases and J by 10 bases, with 9 bases left in between. Germline V gene lookup returns CDR1 MNHNY and CDR2 SVGAGI (reference sequence). The CDR3 extends over 10 amino acids. The CDR3 region has the DNA TGTGCCAGCCAGGAGGGAGAGCAGTTCTTC. As protein: CASQEGEQFF.

CDR3 residues: CASSTPPSGSDEQFF. DNA for the CDR3: TGTGCCAGCAGTACCCCCCCTAGCGGGTCCGATGAGCAGTTCTTC. This chain links TRBV6-2 or TRBV6-3 with TRBJ2-1; 8 bases match TRBD2. CDR1 is MNHEY, CDR2 SVGEGT, per germline. The ends lost 5 bases at V and 8 bases at J; junction bases unmatched: 11. The CDR3 contains 15 residues.

This rearrangement joins TRBV10-2 to TRBJ2-1, with 7 bases lining up with TRBD2. CDR3 length equals 14 residues. V shed 7 bases, J shed 2 bases, and the junction held 5 bases outside the gene matches. Germline CDR1 WSHSY, CDR2 SAAADI. CDR3: CASISGLTYNEQFF. CDR3 DNA sequence: TGCGCCAGCATTAGCGGGTTAACCTACAATGAGCAGTTCTTC.

This chain uses TRBV27 with TRBJ2-5; the match to TRBD2 covers 11 bases. Trimming at V came to 1 base and at J to 5 bases, leaving 6 bases not matched to a gene. Germline loops: CDR1 MNHEY, CDR2 SMNVEV (reference sequence). This CDR3 region has 16 residues. CDR3 sequence (DNA): TGTGCCAGCAGTTTATTGCTAGCGGGAGGCCCGGAGACCCAGTACTTC. Protein: CASSLLLAGGPETQYF.

This rearrangement joins TRBV5-1 to TRBJ2-3, with 7 bases lining up with TRBD2. CDR1 is SGHRS, CDR2 YFSETQ, per germline. Losses at the gene ends were 4 bases for V and 4 bases for J; bases not matched to a gene: 6. The CDR3 loop spans 14 amino acids. DNA for the CDR3: TGCGCCAGCAGCAGGTCGGGAGGTCCAGATACGCAGTATTTT. Encoded protein: CASSRSGGPDTQYF.